The 25 T cell receptor beta chains below come from one sample, sequenced in a study of OX40 agonist ivuxolimab in advanced cancers. Method: immunoSEQ multiplex PCR; TCRdb's copy keeps in-frame clones and lacks some. There are 73,000 or so clones in the sample; approximately 91% occur only once, and approximately 0.79% lies in the top ten. The source material was CD4+ or CD8+ T cells sorted from blood, sampled in a trial of the OX40 agonist ivuxolimab. The receptors stem from an adult with an advanced solid tumor such as melanoma, head and neck, liver or kidney cancer.

The chain is built from TRBV14 and TRBJ1-1; a possible D gene is TRBD1 (6 bases). This CDR3 is 14 amino acids long. V shed 4 bases and J shed 1 base, with 10 bases lying between them. Germline V gene lookup returns CDR1 SGHDN and CDR2 FVKESK. The CDR3 DNA is TGTGCCAGCAGCCGACAGGCTCGGAACACTGAAGCTTTCTTT. As protein: CASSRQARNTEAFF.

A remark on this clone: The junction shows a germline mismatch at one end, possibly a read error. V and J are TRBV29-1 and TRBJ2-1; D is undetermined. This CDR3 has 13 residues. Germline CDR1 is SQVTM and CDR2 is ANQGSEA. DNA for the CDR3: TGCAGCGTTCAAGACCAACTCCACAATGAGCAGTTCTTC. Translation gives CSVQDQLHNEQFF.

J is TRBJ2-6 and V is TRBV4-1, with TRBD1 matching over 12 bases. The CDR3 runs to 18 residues. After removal of 4 bases from V and 3 bases from J, the junction contained 7 bases not matched to a gene. CDR1 and CDR2 from the germline V gene are MGHRA and YSYEKL. The CDR3 reads CASSLRGQGANGANVLTF. As DNA, the CDR3 is TGCGCCAGCAGCCTCAGGGGACAGGGGGCTAATGGGGCCAACGTCCTGACTTTC.

The CDR3 reads CASSLYGQGAGQPQHF. Here the CDR3 DNA reads TGTGCCAGCAGTTTATACGGACAGGGGGCCGGTCAGCCCCAGCATTTT. V gene TRBV28 combines with J gene TRBJ1-5; 11 nucleotides agree with TRBD1. The CDR3 consists of 16 residues. With V trimmed by 1 base and J by 6 bases, 5 bases remained unmatched. The germline gives CDR1 MDHEN, CDR2 SYDVKM.

J is TRBJ2-1 and V is TRBV5-5; perhaps TRBD1 as D (6 bases). Trimming pared 0 bases from V and 9 bases from J, leaving 13 bases between. This CDR3 region has 14 residues. Germline V lookup: CDR1 SGHKS, CDR2 YYEKEE (reference sequence). CDR3 region: CASSLVQVGGEQFF. CDR3 bases: TGTGCCAGCAGCTTGGTGCAGGTAGGGGGTGAGCAGTTCTTC.

The chain has TRBV29-1 and TRBJ2-6, with no clear D. Germline V gene sequence: CDR1 SQVTM, CDR2 ANQGSEA. The V gene lost 4 bases and the J gene lost 2 bases, with 6 bases spanning the gap. The CDR3 is 13 amino acids. CDR3 nucleotides: TGCAGCGTTGCGCAGGCTGGGGCCAACGTCCTGACTTTC. This codes for CSVAQAGANVLTF.

This sequence joins TRBV30 and TRBJ2-5; D remains unclear. The CDR3 length is 12 residues. With 0 bases removed from V and 4 bases from J, the gap between germline ends came to 6 bases. Germline V gene lookup returns CDR1 GTSNPN and CDR2 SVGIG (reference sequence). The chain's CDR3 is CAWSVGPETQYF. The CDR3 nucleotides are TGTGCCTGGAGTGTAGGCCCAGAGACCCAGTACTTC.

The gene calls are TRBV15 and TRBJ2-7; D not resolved. CDR3 length: 17 residues. Germline V gene data show CDR1 as LNHNV and CDR2 as YYDKDF (reference sequence). V lost 0 bases to trimming and J lost 2 bases, with 17 bases between them. The CDR3 nucleotides read TGTGCCACCAGCAGAGAGAGTAGTGGCGGTACCACCTACGAGCAGTACTTC. Its translation is CATSRESSGGTTYEQYF.

The rearrangement uses TRBV5-6 and TRBJ2-4, with D possibly TRBD1 on 6 matching bases. V lost 4 bases to trimming and J lost 5 bases, with 13 bases between them. Per germline, CDR1 SGHDT and CDR2 YYEEEE. This CDR3 has 14 amino acids. The CDR3 nucleotides are TGTGCCAGCAGCGGCGGACAGAGTCAAAACATTCAGTACTTC. Amino acids: CASSGGQSQNIQYF.

The genes are TRBV6-5 and TRBJ2-7, with 9 positions matching TRBD2. Looked up from germline, CDR1 is MNHEY and CDR2 is SVGAGI. The CDR3 has 13 residues. The junction had 3 bases not matched to a gene; V was cut back by 6 bases and J by 3 bases. CDR3 sequence: CASSRGGGYEQYF. The CDR3 coding sequence is TGTGCCAGCAGCCGCGGGGGGGGCTACGAGCAGTACTTC.

The V gene is TRBV19, the J gene TRBJ1-1; TRBD1 is a possible D gene (5 bases). CDR1 and CDR2 from the germline V gene are LNHDA and SQIVND (reference sequence). The V and J ends lost 7 bases and 0 bases respectively, with 15 bases between them. The CDR3 totals 15 residues. CDR3 amino acids: CASTFRQSMNTEAFF. In DNA, the CDR3 is TGTGCCAGTACATTCCGACAGAGCATGAACACTGAAGCTTTCTTT. Full variable domain (outside the CDR3, taken from reference TRBV19 and TRBJ1-1): DGGITQSPKYLFRKEGQNVTLSCEQNLNHDAMYWYRQDPGQGLRLIYYSQIVNDFQKGDIAEGYSVSREKKESFPLTVTSAQKNPTAFYLCASTFRQSMNTEAFFGQGTRLTVV.

This chain joins TRBV5-4 and TRBJ2-3; D gene uncertain. Germline loops: CDR1 SGHNT, CDR2 YYREEE (reference sequence). V lost 2 bases and J 4 bases, leaving 5 bases between the germline ends. The CDR3 totals 12 residues. CDR3 sequence reads: CASSFSSDTQYF. The CDR3 bases are TGTGCCAGCAGCTTCTCTTCAGATACGCAGTATTTT.

This clone was detected once. The chain couples TRBV19 to TRBJ1-1; D uncertain. In germline, CDR1 is LNHDA, CDR2 SQIVND (reference sequence). This CDR3 has 15 amino acids. The V gene lost 7 bases and the J gene lost 1 base, with 16 bases spanning the gap. Here the CDR3 reads CASTLFGPTNTEAFF. The DNA of the CDR3 is TGTGCCAGTACTCTATTCGGGCCGACGAACACTGAAGCTTTCTTT.

This rearrangement joins TRBV5-3 to TRBJ2-7; tentative D call: TRBD2 (5 bases). TRBV5-3 is labeled an ORF, and its function is uncertain. This CDR3 has 11 residues. V shed 8 bases and J shed 6 bases, with 12 bases lying between them. The CDR3 DNA reads TGTGCCAGCAGTCTCCGGGGCGAGCAGTACTTC. Protein product: CASSLRGEQYF.

This rearrangement joins TRBV11-2 to TRBJ2-5; D may match TRBD1 or TRBD2 (5 bases each). Trimming left V 5 bases short and J 4 bases short, with 14 bases between. The germline CDR1 and CDR2 sequences are SGHAT and FQNNGV. The CDR3 sequence is 14 residues long. The CDR3, as DNA: TGTGCCAGCAGCCCCACCTATGGGGGAGAGACCCAGTACTTC. Its protein product is CASSPTYGGETQYF.

V gene TRBV30 combines with J gene TRBJ2-3, with D maybe TRBD2 (6 bases). The germline V gene has CDR1 GTSNPN and CDR2 SVGIG (reference sequence). V lost 0 bases and J lost 2, with 12 bases in between. The CDR3 is 15 residues long. The CDR3 nucleotides are TGTGCCTGGAGTGTACCGCGGGGAGACACAGATACGCAGTATTTT. Its translation is CAWSVPRGDTDTQYF. Full variable domain (outside the CDR3, taken from reference TRBV30 and TRBJ2-3): SQTIHQWPATLVQPVGSPLSLECTVEGTSNPNLYWYRQAAGRGLQLLFYSVGIGQISSEVPQNLSASRPQDRQFILSSKKLLLSDSGFYLCAWSVPRGDTDTQYFGPGTRLTVL.

This clone was counted a few times. This chain links TRBV2 with TRBJ1-1, with TRBD1 matching over 8 bases. V shed 3 bases and J 2 bases; nucleotides not matched to a gene: 2. Germline V gene data show CDR1 as SNHLY and CDR2 as FYNNEI. This CDR3 is 14 amino acids long. The CDR3, as DNA: TGTGCCAGCAGTGACGGACAGGGTAACACTGAAGCTTTCTTT. Encoded protein: CASSDGQGNTEAFF. The whole variable domain, remainder taken from reference TRBV2 and TRBJ1-1, is EPEVTQTPSHQVTQMGQEVILRCVPISNHLYFYWYRQILGQKVEFLVSFYNNEISEKSEIFDDQFSVERPDGSNFTLKIRSTKLEDSAMYFCASSDGQGNTEAFFGQGTRLTVV.

As for this clone: Within the sample, other DNA sequences also encode this same CDR3. The V and J genes are TRBV5-5 and TRBJ2-5; D uncertain. Trimming stripped 0 bases from V and 2 bases from J, with 5 bases between. The CDR3 sequence is 13 residues long. Germline V lookup: CDR1 SGHKS, CDR2 YYEKEE (reference sequence). The DNA of the CDR3 is TGTGCCAGCAGCTTGGGGGATCAAGAGACCCAGTACTTC. This sequence encodes CASSLGDQETQYF.

By share, this clone ranks as medium-sized (0.01 to 0.1%). The gene calls are TRBV2 and TRBJ1-4; D gene uncertain. The CDR3 sequence is 15 residues long. The V gene's germline CDR1 is SNHLY and CDR2 FYNNEI. Trimming left V 4 bases short and J 3 bases short, with 12 bases between. The DNA of the CDR3 is TGTGCCAGCAGTGCCGGGGATTGGGCTAATGAAAAACTGTTTTTT. Amino acids: CASSAGDWANEKLFF.

This chain connects TRBV18 to TRBJ2-5; 10 positions match TRBD2. The germline CDR1 and CDR2 sequences are KGHSH and LQKENI. The ends lost 5 bases at V and 2 bases at J; junction bases unmatched: 5. CDR3 length: 15 residues. The chain's CDR3 is CASSITSGNQETQYF. In DNA form, the CDR3 reads TGTGCCAGCTCAATCACTAGCGGGAATCAAGAGACCCAGTACTTC.

The rearrangement uses TRBV28 and TRBJ2-5, with D uncertain. Germline lookup yields CDR1 MDHEN and CDR2 SYDVKM. CDR3 length: 10 residues. V gave up 4 bases and J gave up 5 bases, with 2 bases separating them. This chain's CDR3 is CASSSETQYF. DNA for the CDR3: TGTGCCAGCAGTTCGGAGACCCAGTACTTC. Complete variable domain (other parts from reference TRBV28 and TRBJ2-5): DVKVTQSSRYLVKRTGEKVFLECVQDMDHENMFWYRQDPGLGLRLIYFSYDVKMKEKGDIPEGYSVSREKKERFSLILESASTNQTSMYLCASSSETQYFGPGTRLLVL.

The chain links TRBV6-1 to TRBJ1-4; 7 bases are shared with TRBD1. Germline CDR1 is MNHNS and CDR2 is SASEGT. This CDR3 has 16 residues. The junction had 7 bases not matched to a gene; V was cut back by 1 base and J by 5 bases. CDR3 region: CASSEDVGGRNEKLFF. CDR3 DNA: TGTGCCAGCAGTGAAGATGTAGGGGGCCGGAATGAAAAACTGTTTTTT.

The J gene is TRBJ1-5, the V gene TRBV28; D uncertain. Trimming left V 7 bases short and J 5 bases short, with 6 bases between. The germline V gene has CDR1 MDHEN and CDR2 SYDVKM. This CDR3 has 11 amino acids. As DNA, the CDR3 is TGTGCCAGCATGGGCGATCAGCCCCAGCATTTT. It codes for CASMGDQPQHF. Filled out from reference TRBV28 and TRBJ1-5, the complete variable domain reads DVKVTQSSRYLVKRTGEKVFLECVQDMDHENMFWYRQDPGLGLRLIYFSYDVKMKEKGDIPEGYSVSREKKERFSLILESASTNQTSMYLCASMGDQPQHFGDGTRLSIL.

The chain employs TRBV6-6 and TRBJ2-1; D is possibly TRBD1 or TRBD2 (5 bases each). The germline CDR1 and CDR2 sequences are MNHNY and SVGAGI (reference sequence). Trimming stripped 6 bases from V and 7 bases from J, with 19 bases between. There are 15 residues in the CDR3. The CDR3 loop reads CASRQGDLRSNEQFF. CDR3 DNA: TGTGCCAGCAGGCAAGGGGACCTGAGGTCTAATGAGCAGTTCTTC.

The chain couples TRBV19 to TRBJ1-1, with D tentatively TRBD1 (5 bases). Germline V gene sequence: CDR1 LNHDA, CDR2 SQIVND (reference sequence). The CDR3 loop spans 12 amino acids. Trimming cost V 6 bases and J 3 bases, with 8 bases left between them. The CDR3 DNA reads TGTGCCAGTAGCCCGACAGACACTGAAGCTTTCTTT. This encodes CASSPTDTEAFF.